This T cell receptor (beta chain) originates from a study of control samples from healthy donors and cancer patients. The method was immunoSEQ multiplex PCR; TCRdb's version includes in-frame clones alone and lacks a portion of them. In the table there are about 80,000 clones, approximately 90% of which are singletons. Remarks on this clone: Germline and junction disagree at one end, which may indicate a read error.

The CDR3 consists of 11 residues. The germline V gene has CDR1 WSHSY and CDR2 SAAADI. The specimen was blood. The sequence was collected from a woman aged 45-65 years in good health. The chain combines TRBV10-2 with TRBJ1-1; D not certain. CDR3 sequence (DNA): TGCGCCAGCACTGAGGCGAGGGAAGCTTTCTTT. This sequence encodes CASTEAREAFF.